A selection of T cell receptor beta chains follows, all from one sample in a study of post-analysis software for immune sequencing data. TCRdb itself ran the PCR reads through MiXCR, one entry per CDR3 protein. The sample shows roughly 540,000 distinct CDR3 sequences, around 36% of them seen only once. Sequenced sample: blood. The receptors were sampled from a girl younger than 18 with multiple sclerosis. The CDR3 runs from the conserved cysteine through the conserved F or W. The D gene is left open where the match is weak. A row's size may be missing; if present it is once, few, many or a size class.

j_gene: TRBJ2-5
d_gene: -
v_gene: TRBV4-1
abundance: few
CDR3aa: CASSQWTGSLGTQYF
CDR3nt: TGCGCCAGCAGCCAATGGACGGGGTCCCTCGGGACCCAGTACTTC

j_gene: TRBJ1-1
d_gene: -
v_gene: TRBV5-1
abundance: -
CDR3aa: CASSSTQGTTEAFF
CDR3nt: TGCGCCAGCAGCTCCACCCAGGGGACCACTGAAGCTTTCTTT

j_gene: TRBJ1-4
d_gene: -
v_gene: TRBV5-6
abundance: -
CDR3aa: CASSRGPATNEKLFF
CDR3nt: TGTGCCAGCAGTCGGGGACCTGCAACTAATGAAAAACTGTTTTTT

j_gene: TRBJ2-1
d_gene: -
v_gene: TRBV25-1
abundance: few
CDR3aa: CASSPPPGAGASYNEQFF
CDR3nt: TGTGCCAGCAGTCCGCCCCCAGGTGCGGGGGCCTCCTACAATGAGCAGTTCTTC

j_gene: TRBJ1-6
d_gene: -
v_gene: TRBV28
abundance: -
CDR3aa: CASIGEGPYNSPLHF
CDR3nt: TGTGCCAGTATAGGTGAGGGGCCCTATAATTCACCCCTCCACTTT

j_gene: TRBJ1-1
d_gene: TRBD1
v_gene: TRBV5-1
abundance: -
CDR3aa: CASSLAGTGGDTEAFF
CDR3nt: TGCGCCAGCAGCTTGGCCGGGACAGGGGGAGACACTGAAGCTTTCTTT

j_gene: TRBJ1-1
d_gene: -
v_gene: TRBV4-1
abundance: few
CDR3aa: CASTRTAGTYTEAFF
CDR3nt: TGCGCCAGCACCCGAACCGCCGGGACTTACACTGAAGCTTTCTTT

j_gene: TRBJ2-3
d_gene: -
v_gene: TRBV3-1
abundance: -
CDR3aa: CASSQEGTTTQYF
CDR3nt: TGTGCCAGCAGCCAAGAGGGCACGACTACGCAGTATTTT

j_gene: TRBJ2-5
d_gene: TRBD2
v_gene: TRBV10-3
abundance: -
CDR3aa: CAISYGLAGGLQETQYF
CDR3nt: TGTGCCATCAGTTATGGACTAGCGGGGGGACTTCAAGAGACCCAGTACTTC

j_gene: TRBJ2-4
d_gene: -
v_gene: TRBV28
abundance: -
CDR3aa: CASSLWPNIQYF
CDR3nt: TGTGCCAGCAGTTTATGGCCCAACATTCAGTACTTC

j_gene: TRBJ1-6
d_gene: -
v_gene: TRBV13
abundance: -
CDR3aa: CASSSINSPLHF
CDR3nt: TGTGCCAGCAGCTCCATTAATTCACCCCTCCACTTT